This TCR beta chain was found in a study of T cell repertoires in cytomegalovirus infection. A single record per CDR3 protein comes from TCRdb applying MiXCR to the reads. The sample includes 360,000 or so distinct CDR3 sequences, around a third seen only once; the top ten take roughly 14%. This clonotype occurred a few times. Its antigen is unknown. The CDR3 covers 14 residues. Germline CDR1 is SQVTM and CDR2 is ANQGSEA. Trimming cost V 7 bases and J 3 bases; bases outside gene matches: 8. The sequencing used cultured PBMCs, collected from culture after CMV antigen stimulation. This clonotype was sampled from a human donor in good health (CMV status not recorded). Some clones in this sample may be carry-over from other donors' samples. The chain is built from TRBV29-1 and TRBJ2-1; 8 positions agree with TRBD1. The chain's CDR3 is CSAVLDRGYNEQFF. The CDR3 DNA is TGCAGCGCTGTCTTAGACAGGGGCTACAATGAGCAGTTCTTC.